These 19 T cell receptor beta chains came from one sample sequenced in a study of blood T cell repertoires in COVID-19. Profiling relied on immunoSEQ multiplex PCR, and the TCRdb table lists in-frame clones only, not all of them. Here the sample spans approximately 61,000 clones, 83% being singletons. Material: peripheral blood. These receptors were collected from a man between 45 and 60 years old with COVID-19, enrolled during active disease.

This chain joins TRBV19 and TRBJ2-1, with a weak D call TRBD2 (6 bases). V shed 6 bases and J shed 1 base, with 10 bases lying between them. Germline V gene data show CDR1 as LNHDA and CDR2 as SQIVND (reference sequence). The CDR3 extends over 14 amino acids. CDR3 sequence: CASSGSWSYNEQFF. The CDR3 coding sequence is TGTGCCAGTAGCGGGAGTTGGTCCTACAATGAGCAGTTCTTC.

This chain uses TRBV14 with TRBJ1-2; D may be TRBD1 (6 bases). V lost 0 bases and J lost 4, with 9 bases in between. The CDR3 is 14 amino acids. The germline V gene encodes CDR1 SGHDN and CDR2 FVKESK. The CDR3: CASSQDRGGYGYTF. The CDR3 nucleotides are TGTGCCAGCAGCCAAGATAGAGGGGGCTATGGCTACACCTTC.

The chain is built from TRBV4-1 and TRBJ1-2; 7 bases are a match to TRBD1. Looked up from germline, CDR1 is MGHRA and CDR2 is YSYEKL. V lost 4 bases and J lost 7; bases outside the gene matches: 12. The CDR3 length is 15 residues. As DNA, the CDR3 is TGCGCCAGCAGCCGCTTAACAGGGGTCTCAGGTGGCTACACCTTC. Its protein product is CASSRLTGVSGGYTF.

This clone was found once. The rearrangement joins TRBV27 to TRBJ2-7; maybe TRBD2 (6 bases). The CDR3 is 15 amino acids. Germline CDR1 MNHEY, CDR2 SMNVEV (reference sequence). V lost 4 bases and J 3 bases, leaving 16 bases between the germline ends. CDR3 in DNA: TGTGCCAGCAGTTCCCTTGGAGGGAAATTCTACGAGCAGTACTTC. This translates into CASSSLGGKFYEQYF.

This chain connects TRBV7-2 to TRBJ2-1; 9 nucleotides agree with TRBD1. V gave up 5 bases and J gave up 9 bases; unmatched junction bases: 5. The germline V gene has CDR1 SGHTA and CDR2 FQGNSA. CDR3 length equals 13 residues. For the CDR3, the DNA is TGTGCCAGCAGCAGACAGGGGGAGGGTGAGCAGTTCTTC. Encoded protein: CASSRQGEGEQFF.

This chain uses TRBV6-1 with TRBJ2-7; 11 bases are shared with TRBD1. V was pared by 6 bases and J by 2 bases, with 3 bases of the junction left unmatched. The CDR3 consists of 14 residues. CDR1 and CDR2 (germline): MNHNS, SASEGT. The CDR3 DNA is TGTGCCAGCAGAGGGGGACAGGGGGCCTACGAGCAGTACTTC. It encodes CASRGGQGAYEQYF.

As regards this clone: One junction end does not reproduce the germline sequence, and a read error may be involved. The chain recombines TRBV2 with TRBJ1-5; D gene uncertain. Germline V gene lookup returns CDR1 SNHLY and CDR2 FYNNEI. CDR3 size: 17 residues. The CDR3 nucleotides are TGTGCCAGCAGTGAAAGGCGTGGGTCGGATAGCAATCAGCTCCAGCATTTT. Its protein is CASSERRGSDSNQLQHF.

V and J are TRBV29-1 and TRBJ1-5; D is possibly TRBD1 (5 bases). Germline V lookup: CDR1 SQVTM, CDR2 ANQGSEA. The CDR3 covers 13 residues. Trimming removed 4 bases at V and 3 bases at J, with 10 bases between. The CDR3 bases are TGCAGCGTTGTGCCAGGGTCCAATCAGCCCCAGCATTTT. Protein product: CSVVPGSNQPQHF.

The chain couples TRBV5-4 to TRBJ2-7; D possibly corresponds to TRBD1 (5 bases). Looked up from germline, CDR1 is SGHNT and CDR2 is YYREEE (reference sequence). This CDR3 contains 18 residues. Trimming pared 0 bases from V and 5 bases from J, leaving 24 bases between. CDR3 sequence: CASSLGGPFPPSPNEQYF. CDR3 DNA sequence: TGTGCCAGCAGCTTGGGGGGCCCCTTCCCCCCGTCCCCCAACGAGCAGTACTTC.

The V and J genes are TRBV20-1 and TRBJ1-5; D is uncertain. The germline V and J ends were trimmed by 3 bases and 3 bases, with 6 bases remaining between them. This CDR3 region has 12 residues. Germline V CDR1 and CDR2: DFQATT, SNEGSKA (reference sequence). The CDR3 nucleotides are TGCAGTGCTAGTATCCTCAATCAGCCCCAGCATTTT. This gives the protein CSASILNQPQHF.

The rearrangement joins TRBV10-3 to TRBJ2-1; D is perhaps TRBD1 (5 bases). This CDR3 is 18 amino acids long. Per the germline V gene, CDR1 is ENHRY and CDR2 is SYGVKD. V shed 10 bases and J shed 0 bases, with 25 bases lying between them. CDR3: CATGPSRGGDSSYNEQFF. CDR3 nucleotide sequence: TGTGCCACCGGGCCGAGTCGCGGCGGAGACAGCTCCTACAATGAGCAGTTCTTC.

This chain uses TRBV18 with TRBJ1-4; D is undetermined. The CDR3 runs to 15 residues. CDR1 KGHSH and CDR2 LQKENI come from the germline V gene. Trimming left V 2 bases short and J 7 bases short, with 14 bases between. The chain's CDR3 is CASSPSANPGEKLFF. As DNA, the CDR3 is TGTGCCAGCTCACCATCGGCAAATCCGGGTGAAAAACTGTTTTTT.

V gene TRBV9 combines with J gene TRBJ2-3, with a possible D match to TRBD1 (6 bases). The CDR3 has 16 amino acids. Trimming pared 5 bases from V and 0 bases from J, leaving 16 bases between. Per germline, CDR1 SGDLS and CDR2 YYNGEE. CDR3 in amino acids: CASSGTPSTSTDTQYF. The CDR3 DNA sequence: TGTGCCAGCAGTGGGACACCGTCCACTAGCACAGATACGCAGTATTTT.

The chain recombines TRBV6-6 with TRBJ1-4; perhaps TRBD1 as D (5 bases). Between the trimmed V and J ends, which lost 6 bases and 7 bases, there was a span of 9 bases. The CDR3 has 12 residues. Germline V gives CDR1 MNHNY, CDR2 SVGAGI (reference sequence). CDR3 coding DNA: TGTGCCAGCAGCGGGGGGACTGAAAAACTGTTTTTT. This translates into CASSGGTEKLFF.

This clone was counted once. This chain joins TRBV9 and TRBJ2-3, with D tentatively TRBD1 (6 bases). The germline V and J ends were trimmed by 8 bases and 2 bases, with 12 bases remaining between them. CDR3 length: 13 residues. From germline, CDR1 is SGDLS and CDR2 YYNGEE. The CDR3 coding sequence is TGTGCCAGTTTAGGACAGTCCACAGATACGCAGTATTTT. Amino acids: CASLGQSTDTQYF. Full variable domain (outside the CDR3, taken from reference TRBV9 and TRBJ2-3): DSGVTQTPKHLITATGQRVTLRCSPRSGDLSVYWYQQSLDQGLQFLIQYYNGEERAKGNILERFSAQQFPDLHSELNLSSLELGDSALYFCASLGQSTDTQYFGPGTRLTVL.

The V and J genes are TRBV27 and TRBJ2-1, with a possible D match to TRBD1 (6 bases). The CDR3 has 13 residues. CDR1 and CDR2 from the germline V gene are MNHEY and SMNVEV (reference sequence). Trimming shortened V by 3 bases and J by 4 bases, and 7 bases separated the two germline ends. DNA for the CDR3: TGTGCCAGCAGTTTCCAGGGGTACAATGAGCAGTTCTTC. Amino acids: CASSFQGYNEQFF.

This sequence joins TRBV25-1 and TRBJ2-5; D is perhaps TRBD1 (5 bases). CDR1 is MGHDK, CDR2 SYGVNS, per germline. CDR3 size: 14 residues. Trimming left V 4 bases short and J 0 bases short, with 9 bases between. The CDR3 here is CASSARTNQETQYF. The CDR3 bases are TGTGCCAGCAGTGCCCGGACAAACCAAGAGACCCAGTACTTC.

This clone was found once. V is TRBV11-3 and J is TRBJ1-1; TRBD1 matches at 11 bases. J lost 7 bases, V lost 1 base, and 2 bases had no gene match. The length of the CDR3 is 14 residues. Germline V CDR1 and CDR2: SGHNT, YENEEA. CDR3 coding DNA: TGTGCCAGCAGCTTAGGAGGGACAGGGGGTGAAGCTTTCTTT. Translating gives CASSLGGTGGEAFF.

The chain uses TRBV2 and TRBJ1-4; possibly TRBD1 for D (5 bases). Trimming cost V 6 bases and J 0 bases, with 11 bases left between them. This CDR3 spans 15 amino acids. Germline V gives CDR1 SNHLY, CDR2 FYNNEI. DNA for the CDR3: TGTGCCAGCAGGCGGGACCGTGCAACTAATGAAAAACTGTTTTTT. Protein: CASRRDRATNEKLFF.